This T cell receptor (beta chain) is drawn from a study of regulatory T cells in long-lasting Graves disease. Study-level points and caveats: Persistent Graves' patients showed reduced TCR diversity versus newly diagnosed patients. Sampling was limited to peripheral blood rather than thyroid tissue.

The sample's time point: newly diagnosed GD, antithyroid drugs for less than 3 months. Extracted PBMC RNA gave rise to the TCR library. This clonotype was seen a few times. The antigen is not known. A much larger clone lies a single base off, so this may be a read error. Relying on iRepertoire HTBI primers and Arm-PCR of CDR3 regions, the team built TCR beta libraries. TCRdb ran MiXCR on the multiplex PCR reads and lists one entry per CDR3 protein. The repertoire holds more than 400,000 distinct CDR3 sequences, with roughly 16% as singletons. V was clipped by 4 bases and J by 3 bases, with 13 bases between them. This CDR3 is 14 amino acids long. The germline V gene encodes CDR1 SGHVS and CDR2 FQNEAQ. These records were also assigned to another study, of T cells in Graves' hyperthyroidism and ophthalmopathy. That publication notes: Thyroid ultrasound and orbital computed tomography, with clinical symptoms and serum thyroxine and TRAb, informed diagnoses.

The TCR comes from a man aged 40-55 years with Graves disease. J is TRBJ2-7 and V is TRBV7-8; perhaps TRBD1 as D (7 bases). The sequencing used peripheral blood mononuclear cells (PBMCs), collected at new diagnosis, from a patient treated with antithyroid drugs. CDR3: CASSSAQGGYEQYF. The CDR3 DNA is TGTGCCAGCAGCTCCGCGCAGGGGGGCTACGAGCAGTACTTC.